This T cell receptor (beta chain) originates from a study of identical twins. Findings of the study overall: The same donors were not followed; conclusions instead depended on cross-sectional statistical analysis.

Regarding this clonotype: Its specificity is not known.

Deletions cut 2 bases from V and 6 bases from J, with 12 bases between. The CDR3 totals 14 residues. Germline assignment: CDR1 MNHEY and CDR2 SMNVEV (reference sequence). From the 5' RACE reads, TCRdb called clonotypes with MiXCR, one entry per CDR3 protein. The sample consists of around 250,000 distinct CDR3 sequences, 6.5% of them appearing once. The same data also went into a second study, on T cells expressing NK-cell markers.

The chain has TRBV27 and TRBJ2-3; a weak D match, TRBD1 (6 bases). This sequence originates from a young woman in good health. Sequencing used CD8+ T cells sorted from blood. This CDR3 is CASSLLDSPDTQYF. The CDR3 DNA reads as TGTGCCAGCAGTTTACTGGACAGTCCGGATACGCAGTATTTT.